These 19 T cell receptor beta chains were all obtained from the same sample, sequenced in a study of shared T cell receptors in the human thymus. Repertoires were generated with immunoSEQ multiplex PCR, while TCRdb's copy carries only in-frame clones and drops some. The table has under 700,000 clones, approximately 78% seen once; the top ten hold less than 0.015%. In addition, the sample was reused for a study of human thymus T cells.

The sequenced sample was thymocytes. The receptor source for this set is a boy younger than two with a congenital heart defect.

The genes are TRBV5-5 and TRBJ2-7, with 8 bases identical to TRBD1. The CDR3 extends over 14 amino acids. Germline values: CDR1 SGHKS, CDR2 YYEKEE (reference sequence). Trimming removed 3 bases from V and 3 bases from J; junction bases left unmatched: 5. CDR3 protein: CASSSRTGHYEQYF. CDR3 coding DNA: TGTGCCAGCAGCTCACGGACAGGGCACTACGAGCAGTACTTC.

The rearrangement joins TRBV2 to TRBJ2-1, with D possibly matching TRBD1 (6 bases). The CDR3 is made up of 15 amino acids. V gave up 6 bases and J gave up 4 bases, with 16 bases separating them. Germline lookup yields CDR1 SNHLY and CDR2 FYNNEI. CDR3 region: CASRGSGERYNEQFF. CDR3 nucleotide sequence: TGTGCCAGCAGGGGATCAGGGGAGCGTTACAATGAGCAGTTCTTC.

The chain has TRBV4-3 and TRBJ2-3; 8 bases are a match to TRBD2. The CDR3 covers 18 residues. Germline V gives CDR1 LGHNA, CDR2 YSLEER. J lost 2 bases, V lost 1 base, and 11 bases had no gene match. CDR3 protein: CASSQALLVAGFTDTQYF. The CDR3 nucleotides read TGCGCCAGCAGCCAAGCCCTTTTGGTAGCGGGATTCACAGATACGCAGTATTTT.

The chain has TRBV19 and TRBJ1-5; a weak D match, TRBD1 (6 bases). The germline gives CDR1 LNHDA, CDR2 SQIVND (reference sequence). The CDR3 contains 18 residues. Deletions cut 2 bases from V and 3 bases from J, with 20 bases between. CDR3 region: CASSISLQGPAYNQPQHF. CDR3 nucleotides: TGTGCCAGTAGTATAAGCTTACAGGGACCAGCGTACAATCAGCCCCAGCATTTT.

This sequence joins TRBV5-8 and TRBJ1-2; tentatively, D is TRBD1 (6 bases). Trimming took off 0 bases at V and 6 bases at J, with 27 bases between the two ends. CDR1 and CDR2 (germline): SGHTS, YDEGEE. The CDR3 covers 19 residues. The CDR3 reads CASSLESKGGTGSGDGYTF. CDR3 nucleotide sequence: TGTGCCAGCAGCTTGGAGTCCAAAGGAGGCACAGGTTCAGGGGATGGCTACACCTTC.

The genes are TRBV5-6 and TRBJ2-7, with 9 positions matching TRBD1. Germline V gives CDR1 SGHDT, CDR2 YYEEEE. The CDR3 is 14 residues long. V lost 2 bases to trimming and J lost 3 bases; unmatched junction nucleotides: 3. The CDR3, as DNA: TGTGCCAGCAGCTTTGGGACAGGGTTCTACGAGCAGTACTTC. This sequence encodes CASSFGTGFYEQYF.

CDR3 DNA: TGTGCCAGCAGTACACGACAGGGCTCCTACGAGCAGTACTTC. Its protein is CASSTRQGSYEQYF. The V gene is TRBV6-5, the J gene TRBJ2-7, with 7 bases aligning to TRBD1. V lost 5 bases and J lost 0; bases outside the gene matches: 4. This CDR3 comprises 14 residues. CDR1 and CDR2 from the germline V gene are MNHEY and SVGAGI.

This clone was observed a single time. This rearrangement joins TRBV7-9 to TRBJ2-1, with 8 bases fitting TRBD2. After removal of 4 bases from V and 2 bases from J, the junction contained 7 bases not matched to a gene. CDR3 length: 16 amino acids. Germline-derived CDR1 and CDR2 are SEHNR and FQNEAQ (reference sequence). CDR3 nucleotides: TGTGCCAGCAGCTCCAAGCGACTAGCGCCCTACAATGAGCAGTTCTTC. Amino acid sequence: CASSSKRLAPYNEQFF.

This chain uses TRBV4-2 with TRBJ2-1, with 7 nucleotides matching TRBD2. J was trimmed by 1 base and V by 0 bases; bases with no gene match: 6. The CDR3 runs 17 residues. Germline V CDR1 and CDR2: LGHNA, YNFKEQ. The CDR3 nucleotides are TGTGCCAGCAGCCAAGAAGCCCGACTAGCTTCCTACAATGAGCAGTTCTTC. Residues: CASSQEARLASYNEQFF.

This clone was found once. This chain joins TRBV18 and TRBJ2-4, with TRBD2 matching over 14 bases. This CDR3 has 15 residues. Looked up from germline, CDR1 is KGHSH and CDR2 is LQKENI. V lost 4 bases, J lost 9 bases, and 5 bases stayed unmatched. The CDR3 is CASSRPTSGRAIQYF. The CDR3 coding sequence is TGTGCCAGCTCACGACCGACTAGCGGGAGGGCCATTCAGTACTTC.

V and J are TRBV4-3 and TRBJ2-3; D not certain. The CDR3 contains 15 residues. Trimming left V 4 bases short and J 0 bases short, with 11 bases between. Looked up from germline, CDR1 is LGHNA and CDR2 is YSLEER. CDR3 loop: CASSRQSQSTDTQYF. The DNA for the CDR3 is TGCGCCAGCAGCCGACAAAGCCAGAGCACAGATACGCAGTATTTT.

The chain uses TRBV4-1 and TRBJ1-4; tentatively, D is TRBD1 (6 bases). This CDR3 is 16 amino acids long. From germline, CDR1 is MGHRA and CDR2 YSYEKL. Trimming removed 4 bases from V and 0 bases from J, with 12 bases in between. In DNA, the CDR3 is TGCGCCAGCAGCCCGGCAGGGGCCGCAACTAATGAAAAACTGTTTTTT. It yields the protein CASSPAGAATNEKLFF.

V is TRBV28 and J is TRBJ2-6; tentatively, D is TRBD1 (5 bases). Germline lookup yields CDR1 MDHEN and CDR2 SYDVKM. V gave up 5 bases and J gave up 0 bases, with 8 bases separating them. The CDR3 contains 15 residues. The CDR3 loop is CASSITGSGANVLTF. CDR3 sequence (DNA): TGTGCCAGCAGTATTACAGGCTCTGGGGCCAACGTCCTGACTTTC.

The chain is built from TRBV30 and TRBJ2-3, with 7 bases matching TRBD2. Germline V gives CDR1 GTSNPN, CDR2 SVGIG (reference sequence). V lost 1 base to trimming and J lost 2 bases; unmatched junction nucleotides: 6. The CDR3 covers 15 residues. The CDR3 DNA is TGTGCCTGGAGTGCCGGGGGGAGGATCACAGATACGCAGTATTTT. Its translation: CAWSAGGRITDTQYF.

This clone was counted a single time. The chain uses TRBV28 and TRBJ1-1; 8 nucleotides align to TRBD1. Trimming cost V 6 bases and J 2 bases; bases outside gene matches: 5. CDR3 length equals 14 residues. Germline CDR1 is MDHEN and CDR2 is SYDVKM. CDR3 DNA sequence: TGTGCCAGCAGGACGGACAGGGTAAACACTGAAGCTTTCTTT. Translation: CASRTDRVNTEAFF.

The chain carries TRBV5-4 and TRBJ2-3, with 10 bases identical to TRBD2. There are 17 residues in the CDR3. Trimming took 1 base from V and 2 from J; bases not matched to a gene: 7. CDR1 SGHNT and CDR2 YYREEE come from the germline V gene (reference sequence). CDR3 loop: CASSLLGLAVNTDTQYF. Written as DNA, the CDR3 is TGTGCCAGCAGCTTGCTAGGACTAGCGGTAAACACAGATACGCAGTATTTT.

This clone was seen only a few times. The V gene is TRBV19, the J gene TRBJ1-1; D unresolved. CDR1 LNHDA and CDR2 SQIVND come from the germline V gene (reference sequence). This CDR3 is built from 14 residues. Trimming cost V 6 bases and J 1 base, with 12 bases left between them. For the CDR3, the DNA is TGTGCCAGTAGGGAACGGGGATCGAACACTGAAGCTTTCTTT. Amino acids: CASRERGSNTEAFF.

CDR3 coding DNA: TGTGCCAGCAGCTCGAGATTCGGAGGCCCCTACGAGCAGTACTTC. It codes for CASSSRFGGPYEQYF. This chain links TRBV7-6 with TRBJ2-7, with D possibly matching TRBD2 (5 bases). This CDR3 is built from 15 residues. The V gene's germline CDR1 is SGHVS and CDR2 FNYEAQ. The ends were cut back, 4 bases at V and 2 bases at J, with 15 bases in the middle. The variable domain in full, completed from reference TRBV7-6 and TRBJ2-7, reads GAGVSQSPRYKVTKRGQDVALRCDPISGHVSLYWYRQALGQGPEFLTYFNYEAQQDKSGLPNDRFSAERPEGSISTLTIQRTEQRDSAMYRCASSSRFGGPYEQYFGPGTRLTVT.

V and J are TRBV27 and TRBJ1-1, with D uncertain. This CDR3 spans 14 amino acids. Germline-derived CDR1 and CDR2 are MNHEY and SMNVEV (reference sequence). The germline V and J ends were trimmed by 8 bases and 3 bases, with 16 bases remaining between them. DNA of the CDR3: TGTGCCAGCGGGCATCCGGCGCGGGACACTGAAGCTTTCTTT. Its translation is CASGHPARDTEAFF.